This T cell receptor (beta chain) stems from a study of Graves' ophthalmopathy and Graves' hyperthyroidism (dated by TCRdb to 2017 to 2018). For the wider study: Peripheral blood was collected at initial diagnosis, before any treatment. The study used signatures of the TCR beta repertoire to tell Graves' ophthalmopathy apart from Graves' hyperthyroidism and to predict which patients would progress to ophthalmopathy. In total, approximately 130 blood samples were TCR-sequenced: 43 ophthalmopathy, under 85 hyperthyroidism and approximately 17 hyperthyroidism-to-ophthalmopathy patients. A discovery set of 100 patients (around 40 ophthalmopathy, fewer than 60 stable hyperthyroidism) was enrolled to explore V-J signatures distinguishing ophthalmopathy from hyperthyroidism. An independent validation cohort was composed of some 18 hyperthyroidism patients and 17 patients who later progressed from hyperthyroidism to ophthalmopathy. In about six hyperthyroidism patients, the T-cell repertoire of thyroid tissue was compared with the T-cell repertoire of blood. After sampling, hyperthyroidism patients received methimazole starting at 30 mg daily, and ophthalmopathy patients received high-dose intravenous methylprednisolone. The roughly 99 discovery patients were divided at random into training and test sets in a 7:3 ratio.

Results and caveats for the whole study, not just this receptor: In validation, the model predicted ophthalmopathy progression with about 70% sensitivity and less than 80% specificity; 12 predicted patients were CT-confirmed with GO in a median of 6.5 months. Most of the expanded thyroid clonotypes with a frequency above 0.001 were also detected in blood, and it was suggested that the thyroid immune response may be reflected by blood repertoires. Sample size was not statistically predetermined, and group allocation was not concealed from the investigators. In cross-validation, the 13-signature model distinguished ophthalmopathy from stable hyperthyroidism with about 87% sensitivity and around 82% specificity, and in the test set the corresponding values were around 80% and 75%.

TCR beta CDR3 regions were amplified from RNA transcripts for repertoire sequencing. The first round was an RT-PCR using HTBI primers with the Qiagen OneStep RT-PCR kit, and this first round was followed by a second-round multiplex PCR, then size selection and purification. The libraries underwent paired-end sequencing with 100 bp reads on an Illumina HiSeq2000. In the paper's pipeline: Reads were processed with SOAPnuke, discarding reads with adapters, uncalled bases, mean Phred below 15, or no exact constant-primer or identifier match. COPE v1.2.5 was used to merge high-quality paired reads. Each unique nucleotide sequence was treated as a clonotype, and MiTCR v1.1 was used to align the clonotypes to the IMGT TRB V, D and J references. Analysis was restricted to V-J combinations with a frequency above 0.0001, which covered roughly 99% of repertoires. For each V-J combination, a TCR clonal expansion and chaos score was defined as the ratio of F50 clonal expansion to chaos observed in the TCRdist matrix. Welch's t-statistics and random forest were used to reduce features to about a dozen V-J combinations, which were fed into a naive Bayes classifier. The Morisita-Horn index was used to measure how similar the thyroid and blood repertoires were. Clones were called with MiXCR by TCRdb after fastp trimmed the public reads at Q25, and only in-frame beta chains were retained. Each entry is one CDR3 protein sequence, shown with its most common DNA and genes. The V and J calls and clone size are TCRdb's, not the authors'. This sample lists 300,000 to 500,000 distinct CDR3 sequences; about 16% were detected once. Roughly 7% of the sample lies in the top ten.

Hyperthyroidism was defined as stable when no progression to ophthalmopathy occurred within 18 months of follow-up. Hyperthyroidism patients were newly diagnosed, were aged 18 to 65 years, and had a disease duration under 2 months. Patients with other autoimmune diseases, uncontrolled infections, pregnancy or lactation were excluded. Clinical symptoms, serum thyroxine, TRAb, thyroid ultrasound and orbital computed tomography formed the basis of the diagnosis. Ficoll-Paque density gradient centrifugation was used to isolate PBMCs from about 10 ml of fresh peripheral blood. Total RNA was extracted with Trizol reagent and quality-checked on an Agilent 2100 Bioanalyzer. The table lists this clonotype with many counts. Which antigen it targets is not known. Per-base qualities were not stored, and no clone one base away is much larger. From a lookup of the germline V gene, CDR1 and CDR2 are SGHDT and YYEEEE. Counted from cysteine to phenylalanine, this CDR3 has 12 amino acids. Only the CDR3 region is kept as DNA, spanning 36 bases read in frame from base 1. Compared with germline, V lacks 4 bases and J lacks 6 bases; bases without a gene match: 3.

Sequencing was done on a sample of peripheral blood. This receptor was identified in a woman aged 18-29 years with stable Graves' hyperthyroidism. Donor details come from another sample of the same person, matched by shared clones. The chain is encoded by TRBV5-6 joined to TRBJ1-2; TRBD1 fits 7 bases in the junction. The sequenced DNA is TGTGCCAGCAGCCGACAGGGAAATGGCTACACCTTC. This sequence encodes CASSRQGNGYTF.